The rows below give T cell receptor beta chains drawn from one sample of a study of T cell changes during pregnancy in multiple sclerosis. Assay: immunoSEQ multiplex PCR; the TCRdb copy retains only in-frame clones and omits some. This sample has approximately 65,000 clones; 91% occur once, and the top ten carry about 0.76%. This sample comprised CD4+ T cells from peripheral blood mononuclear cells, obtained in the first trimester of pregnancy. The receptors shown here come from a female donor with multiple sclerosis, enrolled in a pregnancy study. Each CDR3 is given with its conserved first and last residue. A D gene is named only where the DNA matches it firmly. Only part of the rows carry a size: once, few, many, or a class if the clone is expanded.

j_call v_call d_call clone_size cdr3_nt cdr3_aa
TRBJ1-1 TRBV29-1 - - TGCAGCGCCGCCCGGGTGAACACTGAAGCTTTCTTT CSAARVNTEAFF
TRBJ2-3 TRBV9 TRBD2 - TGTGCCAGCAGCCCCCGCGGGGGAGCGAACCCCTCCGATACGCAGTATTTT CASSPRGGANPSDTQYF
TRBJ2-3 TRBV5-1 TRBD2 - TGCGCCAGCAGCGGCCCGGCAGCGGGGCTCACAGATACGCAGTATTTT CASSGPAAGLTDTQYF
TRBJ1-1 TRBV6-5 - - TGTGCCAGCAGTTACGGGGGGGGCACTGAAGCTTTCTTT CASSYGGGTEAFF
TRBJ2-1 TRBV29-1 TRBD2 - TGCAGCGTTGAATGGGTAGCGGGGGTTGAGCAGTTCTTC CSVEWVAGVEQFF
TRBJ2-5 TRBV19 - once TGTGCCAGTAGTATAGACGGGGGAACCCAGTACTTC CASSIDGGTQYF
TRBJ1-2 TRBV25-1 - - TGTGCCAGCAGAGCAGGGCGAATAGGTGGCTACACCTTC CASRAGRIGGYTF
TRBJ2-1 TRBV6-1 TRBD1 - TGTGCCAGCAGTGAAGTGCTATTAGGGACAGGGAGATATAATGAGCAGTTCTTC CASSEVLLGTGRYNEQFF
TRBJ1-1 TRBV29-1 - - TGCAGCGTTATTAAGCTTTTCTCCCCTGAAGCTTTCTTT CSVIKLFSPEAFF
TRBJ2-3 TRBV4-1 TRBD2 once TGCGCCAGCAGCCAAGAATGGGGGGGTGCTGGAGATACGCAGTATTTT CASSQEWGGAGDTQYF